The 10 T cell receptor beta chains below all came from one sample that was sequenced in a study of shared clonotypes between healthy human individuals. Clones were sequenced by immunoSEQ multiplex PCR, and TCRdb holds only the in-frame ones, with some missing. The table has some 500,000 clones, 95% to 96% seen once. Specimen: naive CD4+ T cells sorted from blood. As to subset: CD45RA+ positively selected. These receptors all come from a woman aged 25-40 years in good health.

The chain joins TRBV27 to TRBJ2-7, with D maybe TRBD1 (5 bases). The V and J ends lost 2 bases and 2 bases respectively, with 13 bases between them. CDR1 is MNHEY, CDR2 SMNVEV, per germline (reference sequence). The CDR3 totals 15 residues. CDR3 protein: CASSLESGPPYEQYF. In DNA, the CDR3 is TGTGCCAGCAGTTTAGAGTCAGGGCCCCCCTACGAGCAGTACTTC.

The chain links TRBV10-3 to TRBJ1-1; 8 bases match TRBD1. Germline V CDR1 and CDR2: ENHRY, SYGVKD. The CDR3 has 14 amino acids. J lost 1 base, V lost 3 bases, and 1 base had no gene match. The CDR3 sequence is CAISDDRGNTEAFF. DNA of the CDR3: TGTGCCATCAGTGATGACAGGGGGAACACTGAAGCTTTCTTT.

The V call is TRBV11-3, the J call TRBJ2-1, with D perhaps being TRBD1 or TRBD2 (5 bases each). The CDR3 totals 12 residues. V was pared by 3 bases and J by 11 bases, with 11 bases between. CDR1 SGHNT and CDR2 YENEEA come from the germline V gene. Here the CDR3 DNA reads TGTGCCAGCAGCTTGAAATTGGGACAGCAGTTCTTC. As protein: CASSLKLGQQFF.

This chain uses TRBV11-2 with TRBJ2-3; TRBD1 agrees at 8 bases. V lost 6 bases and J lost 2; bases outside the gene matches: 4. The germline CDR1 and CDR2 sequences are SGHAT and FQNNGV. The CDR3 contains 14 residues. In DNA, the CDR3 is TGTGCCAGCAGACGGACAGGGACCACAGATACGCAGTATTTT. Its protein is CASRRTGTTDTQYF.

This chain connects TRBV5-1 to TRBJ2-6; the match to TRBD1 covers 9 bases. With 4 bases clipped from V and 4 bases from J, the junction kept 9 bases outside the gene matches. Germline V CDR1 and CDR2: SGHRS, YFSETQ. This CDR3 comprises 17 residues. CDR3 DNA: TGCGCCAGCAGCCTTCCGGACAGGGGTTCAGGGGCCAACGTCCTGACTTTC. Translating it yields CASSLPDRGSGANVLTF.

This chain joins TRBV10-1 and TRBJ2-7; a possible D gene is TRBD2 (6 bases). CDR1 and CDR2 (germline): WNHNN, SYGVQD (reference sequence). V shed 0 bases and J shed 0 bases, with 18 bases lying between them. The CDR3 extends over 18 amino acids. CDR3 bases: TGCGCCAGCAGTGAGTCCCTCAGGTCCAGGGAGGACTCCTACGAGCAGTACTTC. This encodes CASSESLRSREDSYEQYF.

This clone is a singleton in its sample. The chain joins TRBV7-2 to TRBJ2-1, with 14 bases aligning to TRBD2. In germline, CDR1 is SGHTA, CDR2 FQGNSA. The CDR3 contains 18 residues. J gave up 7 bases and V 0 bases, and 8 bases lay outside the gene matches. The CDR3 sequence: CASSLAPGTSGSGNEQFF. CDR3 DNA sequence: TGTGCCAGCAGCTTAGCGCCCGGGACTAGCGGGAGTGGTAATGAGCAGTTCTTC.

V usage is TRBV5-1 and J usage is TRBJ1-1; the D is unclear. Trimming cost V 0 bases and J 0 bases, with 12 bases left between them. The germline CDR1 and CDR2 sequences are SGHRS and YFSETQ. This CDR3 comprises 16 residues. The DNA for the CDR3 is TGCGCCAGCAGCTTGGGCGGCAGGACCATGAACACTGAAGCTTTCTTT. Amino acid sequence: CASSLGGRTMNTEAFF.

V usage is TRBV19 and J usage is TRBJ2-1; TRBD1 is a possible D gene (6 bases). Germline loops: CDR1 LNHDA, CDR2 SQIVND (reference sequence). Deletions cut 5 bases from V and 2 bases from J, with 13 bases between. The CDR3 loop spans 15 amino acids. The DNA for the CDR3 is TGTGCCAGTAGTCTCCGACAGGAAACCTACAATGAGCAGTTCTTC. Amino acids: CASSLRQETYNEQFF.

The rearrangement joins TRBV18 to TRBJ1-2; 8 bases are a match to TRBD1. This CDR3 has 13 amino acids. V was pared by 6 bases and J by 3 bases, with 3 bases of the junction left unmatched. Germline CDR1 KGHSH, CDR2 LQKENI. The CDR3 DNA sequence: TGTGCCAGCTCGACGGGACAGGACTATGGCTACACCTTC. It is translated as CASSTGQDYGYTF. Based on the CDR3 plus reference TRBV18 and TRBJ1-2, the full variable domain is NAGVMQNPRHLVRRRGQEARLRCSPMKGHSHVYWYRQLPEEGLKFMVYLQKENIIDESGMPKERFSAEFPKEGPSILRIQQVVRGDSAAYFCASSTGQDYGYTFGSGTRLTVV.